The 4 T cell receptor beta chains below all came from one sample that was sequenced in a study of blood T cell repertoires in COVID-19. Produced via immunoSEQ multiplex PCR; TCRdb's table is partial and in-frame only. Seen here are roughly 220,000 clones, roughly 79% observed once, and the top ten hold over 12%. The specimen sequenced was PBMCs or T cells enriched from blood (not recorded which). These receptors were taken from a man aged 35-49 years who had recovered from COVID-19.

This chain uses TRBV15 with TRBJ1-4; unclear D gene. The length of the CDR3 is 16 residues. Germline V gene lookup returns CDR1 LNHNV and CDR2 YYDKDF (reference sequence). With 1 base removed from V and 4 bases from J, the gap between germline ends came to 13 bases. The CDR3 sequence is CATSRGQAGYNEKLFF. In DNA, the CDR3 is TGTGCCACCAGCAGAGGGCAGGCGGGGTATAATGAAAAACTGTTTTTT. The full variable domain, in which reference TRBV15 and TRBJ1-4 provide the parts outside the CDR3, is DAMVIQNPRYQVTQFGKPVTLSCSQTLNHNVMYWYQQKSSQAPKLLFHYYDKDFNNEADTPDNFQSRRPNTSFCFLDIRSPGLGDTAMYLCATSRGQAGYNEKLFFGSGTQLSVL.

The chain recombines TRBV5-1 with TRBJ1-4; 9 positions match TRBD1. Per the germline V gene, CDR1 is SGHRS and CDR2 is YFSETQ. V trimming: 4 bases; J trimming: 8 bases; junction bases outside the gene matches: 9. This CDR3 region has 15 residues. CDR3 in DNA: TGCGCCAGCAGCCTCGCCTCCGGGACAGGGGAAAAACTGTTTTTT. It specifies CASSLASGTGEKLFF.

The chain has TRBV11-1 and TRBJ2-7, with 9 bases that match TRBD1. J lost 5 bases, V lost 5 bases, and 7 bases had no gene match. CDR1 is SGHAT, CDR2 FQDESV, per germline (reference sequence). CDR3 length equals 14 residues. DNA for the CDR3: TGTGCCAGCAGCCCGCGGGACAGGGCCCACGAGCAGTACTTC. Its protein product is CASSPRDRAHEQYF.

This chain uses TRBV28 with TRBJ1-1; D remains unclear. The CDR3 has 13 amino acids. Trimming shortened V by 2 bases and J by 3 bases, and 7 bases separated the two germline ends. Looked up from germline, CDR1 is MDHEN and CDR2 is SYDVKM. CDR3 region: CASSLNPDTEAFF. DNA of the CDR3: TGTGCCAGCAGTTTAAACCCGGACACTGAAGCTTTCTTT.